Sequencing of this TCR beta chain was carried out in a study of CD8 T cells in ankylosing spondylitis (TCRdb year 2017). Study-wide context: The study profiled T cell receptor beta repertoires in healthy donors and ankylosing spondylitis patients to find disease-linked TCR variants. The whole study cohort included over 85 healthy donors and 25 ankylosing spondylitis patients. Peripheral blood was sampled, and synovial fluid was also collected from ankylosing spondylitis patients.

What the research found in general, with its limitations: A TCR beta motif of fewer than 10 highly homologous amino acid variants appeared characteristic of blood from ankylosing spondylitis patients. The disease-linked clones showed a CD8+ phenotype and occurred at relatively low frequencies in peripheral blood. Some of the motif variants had been reported before in the synovial fluid and blood of reactive arthritis patients, a finding that suggests common disease-initiation mechanisms. The disease-linked clones were reported as significantly enriched in matched synovial fluid samples from ankylosing spondylitis patients.

The sample holds many counts of this clonotype. It lacks a known antigen. No base quality values were provided; no much bigger clone lies one nucleotide off. Sequencer: Illumina HiSeq 2500. Quantitative 5'-RACE with molecular barcodes was used to prepare TCR beta libraries. The source study handled its data this way. A new computational method based on a probabilistic model of VDJ rearrangement was used to identify disease-linked TCR variants. Using fastp trimming at Q25 and MiXCR clonotype assembly, TCRdb reanalyzed the public sequencing data and kept in-frame beta chains. Rows are combined by CDR3 protein, so each entry shows the most common genes and DNA. None of the V and J calls come from the authors' own analysis; TCRdb made them. Recorded for this sample are roughly 86,000 distinct CDR3 sequences; roughly 9.6% of them occurred a single time. Roughly 5% of the sample goes to the ten largest clones.

The V and J ends are trimmed by 5 bases and 5 bases, leaving 9 bases between them. Looking up the germline V gene yields CDR1 MNHEY and CDR2 SVGEGT. The CDR3, cysteine through phenylalanine, is 12 amino acids long. The kept DNA is CDR3 alone, 36 bases in frame from the first base. The source is a male donor with ankylosing spondylitis or in good health (not recorded which). Sequenced material: blood, either unsorted or a sorted T cell fraction (not recorded which). The rearranged chain carries TRBV6-2 or TRBV6-3 and TRBJ2-5; a confident D gene designation cannot be given. The encoded CDR3 is CASSDFWETQYF. The sequenced DNA is TGTGCCAGCAGTGACTTTTGGGAGACCCAGTACTTC.